One T cell receptor beta chain is described in this entry. This clonotype was found many times. Its antigen is unknown. No quality values exist for individual bases; no much larger clone is one base distant. Sequences MDHEN (CDR1) and SYDVKM (CDR2) are obtained from the germline V gene. The CDR3 sequence holds 16 residues, the cysteine and phenylalanine included. Of the read, only the CDR3 DNA is kept; its 48 bases are in frame from base 1. Trimming accounts for 10 bases at V and 3 bases at J, while the number of junction bases matched to no gene is 15. Libraries were built with PCR. TCRdb lists the instrument as Illumina HiSeq 2500. Molecular barcoding was employed in the preparation of TCR libraries, with unique molecular identifiers being used to normalize TCRbeta repertoire quantification. The raw public reads went through TCRdb reprocessing: fastp at Q25, MiXCR clone calling, in-frame beta chains kept. All rows with the same CDR3 protein become a single entry with the most common DNA and genes. Counted in this sample were just over 7,500 distinct CDR3 sequences; about 12% of them appeared once. The ten largest make up under 50% of the sample.

This specimen's time point label, per the study, means: day 60 (about 2 months) after transplantation. The sample's treatment or condition label, in plain terms: allogeneic hematopoietic cell transplantation with graft depleted of TCRalphabeta T cells and CD19 B cells. TCRalphabeta/CD19-depleted allogeneic hematopoietic cell grafts were given to the transplant recipients, all of whom were children. These data originate in a study of T-cell reconstitution after alpha-beta-depleted transplantation in children (dated by TCRdb to 2016 to 2017). Broadly, across the study: The study quantitatively tracked T-cell immune reconstitution after TCRalphabeta/CD19-depleted allogeneic hematopoietic cell transplantation in children using TCR repertoire profiling. The full study reports these points: Hyperexpanded clone frequencies declined over subsequent months; after one year, T-cell counts and TCRbeta diversity were mostly attributed to newly produced T cells. Apparently early alphabetaT-cell count recovery about two months after transplant reportedly relied on only several hundred rapidly expanded clones derived from non-depleted graft cells. In some patients, the high TCRbeta diversity seen at day 60 was put down to recipient T cells and intrathymic progenitors that had survived conditioning.

This TCR derives from a patient aged 2-15 years who had a stem cell transplant for inherited bone marrow failure, so the T cells may come from the graft donor. The material was PBMCs, mostly from graft donor cells, obtained 60 days after TCRalphabeta/CD19-depleted stem cell transplant. The chain was built from TRBV28 and TRBJ2-3; 8 junctional bases match TRBD2. For the CDR3, the sequence is CAIAAPAGDGTDTQYF. The DNA sequence is given as TGTGCCATAGCAGCCCCAGCGGGAGATGGGACAGATACGCAGTATTTT.